This is a list of T cell receptor beta chains from one sample in a study of blood T cell repertoires in COVID-19. TCRdb keeps only in-frame clones here, not all; method: immunoSEQ multiplex PCR. The sample lists over 250,000 clones; about 73% were seen once. The sample was peripheral blood. The receptors stem from an elderly woman with acute or convalescent COVID-19. Each CDR3 is given with its conserved first and last residue. Fields, in order: V gene, clone size, J gene, CDR3 length, D gene, CDR3 DNA, CDR3 protein. D genes are given only for firm matches. Clone size is given for some rows only: seen once, a few or many times, or a class if the clone is expanded.

V gene: TRBV11-2
clone size: NA
J gene: TRBJ2-7
CDR3 length: 15
D gene: TRBD1
CDR3 DNA: TGTGCCAGCAGCTCCTTACAGGGGCCTTTGGGCGAGCAGTACTTC
CDR3 protein: CASSSLQGPLGEQYF

V gene: TRBV15
clone size: NA
J gene: TRBJ2-5
CDR3 length: 14
D gene: NA
CDR3 DNA: TGTGCCACCAGCAGAACGGGAGACCAAGAGACCCAGTACTTC
CDR3 protein: CATSRTGDQETQYF

V gene: TRBV7-7
clone size: NA
J gene: TRBJ2-1
CDR3 length: 15
D gene: TRBD1
CDR3 DNA: TGTGCCAGCAGTCCCACAGGGGACTCCTACAATGAGCAGTTCTTC
CDR3 protein: CASSPTGDSYNEQFF

V gene: TRBV5-6
clone size: few
J gene: TRBJ2-1
CDR3 length: 15
D gene: NA
CDR3 DNA: TGTGCCAGCAGCTTACGCCTAGCGCTAAACAATGAGCAGTTCTTC
CDR3 protein: CASSLRLALNNEQFF

V gene: TRBV3-1/TRBV3-2
clone size: NA
J gene: TRBJ2-1
CDR3 length: 15
D gene: NA
CDR3 DNA: TGTGCCAGCAGCCCCGGAGGGGTCTCCTACAATGAGCAGTTCTTC
CDR3 protein: CASSPGGVSYNEQFF

V gene: TRBV5-1
clone size: NA
J gene: TRBJ1-4
CDR3 length: 14
D gene: NA
CDR3 DNA: TGCGCCAGCAGCTTGACAGGAGAGAATGAAAAACTGTTTTTT
CDR3 protein: CASSLTGENEKLFF

V gene: TRBV5-1
clone size: NA
J gene: TRBJ2-5
CDR3 length: 15
D gene: TRBD1
CDR3 DNA: TGCGCCAGCAGCCCGGGACAGAGACCACAAGAGACCCAGTACTTC
CDR3 protein: CASSPGQRPQETQYF

V gene: TRBV19
clone size: NA
J gene: TRBJ1-6
CDR3 length: 16
D gene: NA
CDR3 DNA: TGTGCCAGTAGAACTTTTTGGAGCTCCTATAATTCACCCCTCCACTTT
CDR3 protein: CASRTFWSSYNSPLHF

V gene: TRBV6-5
clone size: few
J gene: TRBJ1-1
CDR3 length: 12
D gene: NA
CDR3 DNA: TGTGCCAGCAGTTCTGGTCCAGGTCTAGCTTTCTTT
CDR3 protein: CASSSGPGLAFF

V gene: TRBV7-2
clone size: NA
J gene: TRBJ1-2
CDR3 length: 15
D gene: TRBD1
CDR3 DNA: TGTGCCAGCACGCGGGACAGGGTCCTTTCGCGGGGCTACACCTTC
CDR3 protein: CASTRDRVLSRGYTF

V gene: TRBV12-5
clone size: NA
J gene: TRBJ1-2
CDR3 length: 14
D gene: NA
CDR3 DNA: TGTGCTAGTGGTTTGGTACAGGGACGGGAAGGCTACACCTTC
CDR3 protein: CASGLVQGREGYTF

V gene: TRBV18
clone size: NA
J gene: TRBJ1-2
CDR3 length: 14
D gene: NA
CDR3 DNA: TGTGCCAGCTCACCCCCAAACCGAGGATATGGCTACACCTTC
CDR3 protein: CASSPPNRGYGYTF

V gene: TRBV7-6
clone size: NA
J gene: TRBJ1-6
CDR3 length: 15
D gene: TRBD1
CDR3 DNA: TGTGCCAGCAGCTTAGCGGGGACAGGGAACTCACCCCTCCACTTT
CDR3 protein: CASSLAGTGNSPLHF

V gene: TRBV10-1
clone size: NA
J gene: TRBJ2-7
CDR3 length: 17
D gene: TRBD2
CDR3 DNA: TGCGCCAGCATAAGACCGTCCGGACTAGACGTATGGTACGAGCAGTACTTC
CDR3 protein: CASIRPSGLDVWYEQYF

V gene: TRBV18
clone size: NA
J gene: TRBJ1-5
CDR3 length: 17
D gene: TRBD1
CDR3 DNA: TGTGCCAGCTCACCCATCAAGATACAGGGGGCTCAGCAGCCCCAGCATTTT
CDR3 protein: CASSPIKIQGAQQPQHF

V gene: TRBV2
clone size: NA
J gene: TRBJ2-1
CDR3 length: 13
D gene: NA
CDR3 DNA: TGTGCCAGCAGTGGGGCCTCCTACAATGAGCAGTTCTTC
CDR3 protein: CASSGASYNEQFF

V gene: TRBV6-5
clone size: NA
J gene: TRBJ1-6
CDR3 length: 13
D gene: NA
CDR3 DNA: TGTGCCAGCCGGACAGTTAATAATTCACCCCTCCACTTT
CDR3 protein: CASRTVNNSPLHF

V gene: TRBV25-1
clone size: few
J gene: TRBJ2-3
CDR3 length: 18
D gene: TRBD1
CDR3 DNA: TGTGCCACCTCAGGCGGGACAGGGGCCCCGAGGGGCACAGATACGCAGTATTTT
CDR3 protein: CATSGGTGAPRGTDTQYF

V gene: TRBV7-2
clone size: NA
J gene: TRBJ1-4
CDR3 length: 15
D gene: TRBD1
CDR3 DNA: TGTGCCAGCAGCTCGCGACAGGGGTGGGATGAAAAACTGTTTTTT
CDR3 protein: CASSSRQGWDEKLFF

V gene: TRBV2
clone size: NA
J gene: TRBJ2-3
CDR3 length: 16
D gene: TRBD2
CDR3 DNA: TGTGCCAGCAGTGACGGGACTAGCGGGAGTTGGAATACGCAGTATTTT
CDR3 protein: CASSDGTSGSWNTQYF

V gene: TRBV5-1
clone size: NA
J gene: TRBJ2-5
CDR3 length: 15
D gene: NA
CDR3 DNA: TGCGCCAGCAGCTTCGGCCAGACACCCCCGGAGACCCAGTACTTC
CDR3 protein: CASSFGQTPPETQYF

V gene: TRBV30
clone size: NA
J gene: TRBJ2-7
CDR3 length: 15
D gene: NA
CDR3 DNA: TGTGCCTGGAGCGGTCGTGGCGGCCACTCCTACGAGCAGTACTTC
CDR3 protein: CAWSGRGGHSYEQYF

V gene: TRBV19
clone size: NA
J gene: TRBJ2-1
CDR3 length: 15
D gene: NA
CDR3 DNA: TGTGCCAGTAGTACGGGACTTAACCTCTACAATGAGCAGTTCTTC
CDR3 protein: CASSTGLNLYNEQFF

V gene: TRBV11-2
clone size: NA
J gene: TRBJ1-6
CDR3 length: 13
D gene: NA
CDR3 DNA: TGTGCCAGCAGCTTTAAAAGCTCCTCACCCCTCCACTTT
CDR3 protein: CASSFKSSSPLHF

V gene: TRBV3-1/TRBV3-2
clone size: NA
J gene: TRBJ2-1
CDR3 length: 11
D gene: NA
CDR3 DNA: TGTGCCAGCAGCCTCCTAGGTGAGCAGTTCTTC
CDR3 protein: CASSLLGEQFF

V gene: TRBV7-2
clone size: NA
J gene: TRBJ2-5
CDR3 length: 13
D gene: NA
CDR3 DNA: TGTGCCAGCAGCTTAGGAACTAGAGAGACCCAGTACTTC
CDR3 protein: CASSLGTRETQYF

V gene: TRBV3-1/TRBV3-2
clone size: NA
J gene: TRBJ2-2
CDR3 length: 16
D gene: NA
CDR3 DNA: TGTGCCAGCAGCTACTGGGGGCGATCGAACACCGGGGAGCTGTTTTTT
CDR3 protein: CASSYWGRSNTGELFF

V gene: TRBV13
clone size: few
J gene: TRBJ2-7
CDR3 length: 15
D gene: TRBD2
CDR3 DNA: TGTGCCAGCTCTTCAGCGGGAGATCCCTCCTACGAGCAGTACTTC
CDR3 protein: CASSSAGDPSYEQYF

V gene: TRBV4-1
clone size: few
J gene: TRBJ2-1
CDR3 length: 17
D gene: TRBD2
CDR3 DNA: TGCGCCAGCAGCCACCATTGGACTAGGAGCTCCTACAATGAGCAGTTCTTC
CDR3 protein: CASSHHWTRSSYNEQFF

V gene: TRBV7-2
clone size: NA
J gene: TRBJ1-4
CDR3 length: 15
D gene: NA
CDR3 DNA: TGTGCCAGCAGCTCCCAGGGGAGCCCTAATGAAAAACTGTTTTTT
CDR3 protein: CASSSQGSPNEKLFF

V gene: TRBV19
clone size: NA
J gene: TRBJ1-2
CDR3 length: 14
D gene: NA
CDR3 DNA: TGTGCCAGCCGTTCCGGGACTTTCTTCAGCGGCTACACCTTC
CDR3 protein: CASRSGTFFSGYTF

V gene: TRBV6-1
clone size: NA
J gene: TRBJ1-5
CDR3 length: 15
D gene: NA
CDR3 DNA: TGTGCCAGCAGTGAAGTGGGCAGGGCGAATCAGCCCCAGCATTTT
CDR3 protein: CASSEVGRANQPQHF

V gene: TRBV27
clone size: NA
J gene: TRBJ2-1
CDR3 length: 13
D gene: NA
CDR3 DNA: TGTGCCAGCAGAAAGACAGGAGGTGGGGAGCAGTTCTTC
CDR3 protein: CASRKTGGGEQFF

V gene: TRBV9
clone size: NA
J gene: TRBJ2-5
CDR3 length: 13
D gene: NA
CDR3 DNA: TGTGCCAGCAGCGTAGATGGTCGGGAGACCCAGTACTTC
CDR3 protein: CASSVDGRETQYF

V gene: TRBV10-3
clone size: few
J gene: TRBJ1-1
CDR3 length: 15
D gene: TRBD1
CDR3 DNA: TGTGCCATCAGTGTGCGGACAGGGGGGTACACTGAAGCTTTCTTT
CDR3 protein: CAISVRTGGYTEAFF

V gene: TRBV21-1
clone size: NA
J gene: TRBJ2-2
CDR3 length: 13
D gene: NA
CDR3 DNA: TGTGCCAGCCCCCCTTCGAACACCGGGGAGCTGTTTTTT
CDR3 protein: CASPPSNTGELFF

V gene: TRBV3-1/TRBV3-2
clone size: NA
J gene: TRBJ1-2
CDR3 length: 12
D gene: NA
CDR3 DNA: TGTGCCAGCAGCCAAGGCGGCTATGGCTACACCTTC
CDR3 protein: CASSQGGYGYTF

V gene: TRBV14
clone size: NA
J gene: TRBJ2-5
CDR3 length: 15
D gene: TRBD1
CDR3 DNA: TGTGCCAGCAGCCTAGGGGACAGGGTGCGAGAGACCCAGTACTTC
CDR3 protein: CASSLGDRVRETQYF

V gene: TRBV10-1
clone size: NA
J gene: TRBJ2-1
CDR3 length: 16
D gene: NA
CDR3 DNA: TGCGCCAGCAGTCTAGTGAAGGGGAATTCCTACAATGAGCAGTTCTTC
CDR3 protein: CASSLVKGNSYNEQFF

V gene: TRBV24-1
clone size: once
J gene: TRBJ2-1
CDR3 length: 16
D gene: TRBD2
CDR3 DNA: TGTGCCACCAGTGACTCCGGGACTAGCTCGGTCAATGAGCAGTTCTTC
CDR3 protein: CATSDSGTSSVNEQFF

V gene: TRBV5-1
clone size: NA
J gene: TRBJ2-7
CDR3 length: 16
D gene: TRBD2
CDR3 DNA: TGCGCCAGCAGCTTGGGGGGGACTAGCGGCTCCTACGAGCAGTACTTC
CDR3 protein: CASSLGGTSGSYEQYF

V gene: TRBV3-1/TRBV3-2
clone size: NA
J gene: TRBJ2-7
CDR3 length: 16
D gene: NA
CDR3 DNA: TGTGCCAGCAGCCAAGGTGGGGCCGGAGTGGACGCGAAATCGTACTTC
CDR3 protein: CASSQGGAGVDAKSYF

V gene: TRBV5-1
clone size: NA
J gene: TRBJ2-3
CDR3 length: 17
D gene: NA
CDR3 DNA: TGCGCCAGCAGCTTGCCGCTACAAGGGGGGGCAGGCGATACGCAGTATTTT
CDR3 protein: CASSLPLQGGAGDTQYF

V gene: TRBV12-3/TRBV12-4
clone size: NA
J gene: TRBJ2-4
CDR3 length: 11
D gene: NA
CDR3 DNA: TGTGCCAGCAGCCAGGGGAACATTCAGTACTTC
CDR3 protein: CASSQGNIQYF

V gene: TRBV20-1
clone size: NA
J gene: TRBJ2-1
CDR3 length: 10
D gene: NA
CDR3 DNA: TGCAGTGCTAGAGACTATGAGCAGTTCTTC
CDR3 protein: CSARDYEQFF

V gene: TRBV4-3
clone size: NA
J gene: TRBJ1-2
CDR3 length: 15
D gene: NA
CDR3 DNA: TGCGCCAGCAGCCAAGTACAGGGCTCTAACTATGGCTACACCTTC
CDR3 protein: CASSQVQGSNYGYTF

V gene: TRBV27
clone size: NA
J gene: TRBJ1-6
CDR3 length: 16
D gene: TRBD1
CDR3 DNA: TGTGCCAGCAGTCCGAAGCAGGGACAGGGGAGTTCACCCCTCCACTTT
CDR3 protein: CASSPKQGQGSSPLHF